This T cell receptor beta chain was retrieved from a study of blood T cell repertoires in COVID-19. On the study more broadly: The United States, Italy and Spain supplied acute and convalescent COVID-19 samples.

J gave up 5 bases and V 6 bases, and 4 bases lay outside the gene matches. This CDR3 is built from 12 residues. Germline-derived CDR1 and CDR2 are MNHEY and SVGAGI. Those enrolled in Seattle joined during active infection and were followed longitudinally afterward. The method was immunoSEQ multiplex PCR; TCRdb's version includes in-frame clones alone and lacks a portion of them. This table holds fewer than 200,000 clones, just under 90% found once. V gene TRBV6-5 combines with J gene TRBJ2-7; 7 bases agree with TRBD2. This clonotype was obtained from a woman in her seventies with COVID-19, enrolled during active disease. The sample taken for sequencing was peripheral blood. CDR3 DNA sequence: TGTGCCAGCAGCCGCCGGGGGGACGAGCAGTACTTC. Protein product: CASSRRGDEQYF.